The TCR beta chain under discussion was sequenced for a study of blood T cell repertoires in COVID-19. Study overall: Italy, Spain and the United States were the sources of the convalescent and acute COVID-19 samples. T cells, B-cell-depleted T cells, or PBMCs supplied cDNA or gDNA.

Original processing notes: Amplification from reference gene primers served as the basis for estimated nucleated cell counts. Method: immunoSEQ multiplex PCR; TCRdb's copy keeps in-frame clones and lacks some. D and trimming were read from the DNA, whereas the V and J calls and clone size are those reported in that table. The sample carries fewer than 300,000 clones, about 89% recorded once. In germline, CDR1 is GTSNPN, CDR2 SVGIG (reference sequence). The V end was cut by 0 bases, the J end by 0 bases, with 9 bases between. The CDR3 runs 15 residues. The rearrangement joins TRBV30 to TRBJ2-1; D uncertain. This clonotype originated in a man aged 25-45 years with acute or convalescent COVID-19. The sample was peripheral blood. Written as DNA, the CDR3 is TGTGCCTGGAGTGTACGACTCAGCTCCTACAATGAGCAGTTCTTC. Translated, it gives CAWSVRLSSYNEQFF.